This T cell receptor (beta chain) emerged from a study of T cell responses to AZD1222 COVID-19 vaccine. Study outcomes and limitations: At baseline, just five or six AZD1222 recipients tested seropositive.

Sequencing used immunoSEQ multiplex PCR; TCRdb keeps in-frame clones, though not all of them. Of 120,000 to 150,000 clones in the sample, around nine tenths were seen once. This CDR3 region has 17 residues. J was trimmed by 0 bases and V by 0 bases; bases with no gene match: 5. Germline CDR1 reads SGDLS; CDR2 reads YYNGEE. As for this clone: Its specificity is not known.

The sample in question was peripheral blood, obtained on day 0 of AZD1222 vaccination. The V gene is TRBV9, the J gene TRBJ2-2; 7 positions match TRBD2. The receptor was isolated from an adult in good health. CDR3 loop: CASSVGEGSTNTGELFF. In DNA, the CDR3 is TGTGCCAGCAGCGTAGGGGAGGGTTCAACGAACACCGGGGAGCTGTTTTTT.